Shown below are 30 T cell receptor beta chains from a single sample sequenced in a study of PD-1 blockade in classical Hodgkin lymphoma. Each patient relapsed following autologous stem cell transplantation, and prior brentuximab vedotin exposure differed. The assay was immunoSEQ multiplex PCR, and TCRdb's table has in-frame clones only and misses some. Among tens of thousands of clones listed, about nine tenths were seen once. The sample in question was peripheral blood mononuclear cells (PBMCs), obtained at baseline. These receptors originate from a human donor with classical Hodgkin lymphoma.

The chain has TRBV29-1 and TRBJ2-7, with D possibly matching TRBD2 (5 bases). CDR3 length: 15 amino acids. In germline, CDR1 is SQVTM, CDR2 ANQGSEA. The V and J ends lost 3 bases and 2 bases respectively, with 17 bases between them. The CDR3 sequence: CSVEEVGRTTYEQYF. In nucleotides, the CDR3 is TGCAGCGTTGAGGAGGTAGGCAGAACCACCTACGAGCAGTACTTC.

This rearrangement joins TRBV7-6 to TRBJ2-1, with 11 bases identical to TRBD1. The junction had 13 bases not matched to a gene; V was cut back by 6 bases and J by 9 bases. Germline CDR1 and CDR2: SGHVS and FNYEAQ. There are 16 residues in the CDR3. The CDR3 region is CASSLNGGQGAGEQFF. The CDR3 DNA sequence: TGTGCCAGCAGTTTAAATGGTGGACAGGGGGCGGGTGAGCAGTTCTTC.

The chain carries TRBV9 and TRBJ2-2, with 9 bases lining up with TRBD2. This CDR3 has 16 residues. Germline lookup yields CDR1 SGDLS and CDR2 YYNGEE. V shed 0 bases and J 4 bases; nucleotides not matched to a gene: 4. The CDR3 loop reads CASSVVREGPTGELFF. The CDR3 coding sequence is TGTGCCAGCAGCGTAGTGCGGGAGGGTCCCACCGGGGAGCTGTTTTTT.

The chain uses TRBV19 and TRBJ2-7; no reliable D call. V dropped 7 bases and J dropped 3 bases, with 16 bases sitting between them. The CDR3 has 14 amino acids. CDR1 and CDR2 (germline): LNHDA, SQIVND (reference sequence). The CDR3 spells CASNPEPTFYEQYF. CDR3 DNA: TGTGCCAGTAACCCGGAACCGACTTTCTACGAGCAGTACTTC.

V gene TRBV7-9 combines with J gene TRBJ2-3, with TRBD2 as a possible D gene (5 bases). In germline, CDR1 is SEHNR, CDR2 FQNEAQ (reference sequence). The CDR3 spans 14 residues. Trimming removed 1 base at V and 6 bases at J, with 11 bases between. CDR3 protein: CASSLDPGSDTQYF. For the CDR3, the DNA is TGTGCCAGCAGCTTAGATCCGGGGTCCGATACGCAGTATTTT.

This chain uses TRBV30 with TRBJ1-6, with D possibly being TRBD1 (5 bases). V gave up 2 bases and J gave up 5 bases, with 19 bases separating them. This CDR3 contains 17 residues. Germline V gene lookup returns CDR1 GTSNPN and CDR2 SVGIG (reference sequence). As DNA, the CDR3 is TGTGCCTGGAGTACTGAGTCGGGGGAATGGGATAATTCACCCCTCCACTTT. This translates into CAWSTESGEWDNSPLHF.

V gene TRBV19 combines with J gene TRBJ1-2; 8 positions agree with TRBD1. Germline V gene data show CDR1 as LNHDA and CDR2 as SQIVND (reference sequence). CDR3 length: 14 amino acids. V was clipped by 3 bases and J by 1 base; unmatched bases: 1. The CDR3 loop is CASSMGQDNYGYTF. In nucleotides, the CDR3 is TGTGCCAGTAGTATGGGACAGGATAACTATGGCTACACCTTC.

This chain joins TRBV10-3 and TRBJ2-7; perhaps TRBD2 as D (5 bases). The CDR3 extends over 12 amino acids. Germline V gene data show CDR1 as ENHRY and CDR2 as SYGVKD. Deletions cut 9 bases from V and 3 bases from J, with 12 bases between. CDR3 coding DNA: TGTGCCATTCGTACGGGATTCTACGAGCAGTACTTC. Protein: CAIRTGFYEQYF.

This chain links TRBV6-6 with TRBJ1-2; TRBD1 agrees at 9 bases. CDR1 and CDR2 from the germline V gene are MNHNY and SVGAGI (reference sequence). CDR3 length: 14 amino acids. The trim removed 2 bases at V and 6 bases at J, leaving 4 bases unmatched. The DNA for the CDR3 is TGTGCCAGCAGTTACGCACAGGGGGCGCATGGCTACACCTTC. Its protein product is CASSYAQGAHGYTF.

The chain employs TRBV6-6 and TRBJ2-2; TRBD1 agrees at 8 bases. Germline lookup yields CDR1 MNHNY and CDR2 SVGAGI (reference sequence). The CDR3 extends over 14 amino acids. The V gene end was trimmed by 7 bases and the J gene end by 5 bases; junction bases not matched to a gene: 6. CDR3 bases: TGTGCCAGCACCCCGACAGGGGAGACCGGGGAGCTGTTTTTT. Translated: CASTPTGETGELFF.

The genes are TRBV6-6 and TRBJ2-2; 7 bases fit TRBD1. The germline CDR1 and CDR2 sequences are MNHNY and SVGAGI (reference sequence). The ends lost 9 bases at V and 1 base at J; junction bases unmatched: 5. This CDR3 has 14 amino acids. CDR3 sequence (DNA): TGTGCCAGTTCTTGGGACAGGAACACCGGGGAGCTGTTTTTT. As protein: CASSWDRNTGELFF.

A single count supports this clone. The gene calls are TRBV6-5 and TRBJ2-7; D assignment may be TRBD1 or TRBD2 (5 bases each). The CDR3 has 13 residues. V was trimmed by 2 bases and J by 3 bases, leaving 8 bases between them. From germline, CDR1 is MNHEY and CDR2 SVGAGI. The CDR3 DNA sequence: TGTGCCAGCAGTTACGAGGGACGCTACGAGCAGTACTTC. Amino acids: CASSYEGRYEQYF.

The J gene is TRBJ1-1, the V gene TRBV6-1; 8 bases match TRBD1. Trimming cost V 7 bases and J 3 bases; bases outside gene matches: 7. This CDR3 has 14 residues. The germline gives CDR1 MNHNS, CDR2 SASEGT. The DNA of the CDR3 is TGTGCCAGCAATGGACAGGGATGGGACACTGAAGCTTTCTTT. Its protein product is CASNGQGWDTEAFF.

The chain carries TRBV29-1 and TRBJ1-3; perhaps TRBD1 as D (5 bases). Germline V gene sequence: CDR1 SQVTM, CDR2 ANQGSEA. The CDR3 loop spans 14 amino acids. V was trimmed by 4 bases and J by 3 bases, leaving 13 bases between them. CDR3 loop: CSVGQGVGGNTIYF. Here the CDR3 DNA reads TGCAGCGTTGGTCAGGGTGTAGGTGGAAACACCATATATTTT.

Comment on this clone: At the DNA level, this CDR3 is encoded by other sequences in the same sample as well. This chain's CDR3 is CASSQQGTTEAFF. The CDR3 nucleotides are TGTGCCAGCAGTCAGCAGGGGACCACTGAAGCTTTCTTT. The gene calls are TRBV6-5 and TRBJ1-1, with D tentatively TRBD1 (6 bases). Looked up from germline, CDR1 is MNHEY and CDR2 is SVGAGI. The CDR3 runs to 13 residues. The V and J ends lost 5 bases and 4 bases respectively, with 11 bases between them.

Of note for this clone: The same CDR3 is also encoded by other DNA sequences in this sample. The rearrangement links TRBV6-6 to TRBJ2-5; D gene uncertain. The V end was cut by 0 bases, the J end by 4 bases, with 3 bases between. The CDR3 has 12 amino acids. The germline V gene encodes CDR1 MNHNY and CDR2 SVGAGI (reference sequence). CDR3 nucleotides: TGTGCCAGCAGTTACTCGAGAGAGACCCAGTACTTC. It codes for CASSYSRETQYF.

The chain couples TRBV7-2 to TRBJ1-1; 7 bases are a match to TRBD1. V shed 5 bases and J 5 bases; nucleotides not matched to a gene: 5. Germline CDR1 and CDR2: SGHTA and FQGNSA. The CDR3 extends over 13 amino acids. The CDR3: CASSPGGFTEAFF. The DNA for the CDR3 is TGTGCCAGCAGCCCAGGGGGTTTTACTGAAGCTTTCTTT.

The chain carries TRBV29-1 and TRBJ2-6, with D unresolved. Trimming stripped 0 bases from V and 1 base from J, with 7 bases between. CDR1 and CDR2 (germline): SQVTM, ANQGSEA. The CDR3 has 15 residues. The DNA for the CDR3 is TGCAGCGTTGAAGATACTCAATCTGGGGCCAACGTCCTGACTTTC. Its protein product is CSVEDTQSGANVLTF. The full variable domain, its missing parts supplied by reference TRBV29-1 and TRBJ2-6, is SAVISQKPSRDICQRGTSLTIQCQVDSQVTMMFWYRQQPGQSLTLIATANQGSEATYESGFVIDKFPISRPNLTFSTLTVSNMSPEDSSIYLCSVEDTQSGANVLTFGAGSRLTVL.

The rearrangement uses TRBV27 and TRBJ2-7; 10 bases align to TRBD2. Germline V lookup: CDR1 MNHEY, CDR2 SMNVEV (reference sequence). CDR3 length equals 16 residues. J gave up 5 bases and V 5 bases, and 12 bases lay outside the gene matches. The CDR3 loop is CASSQGGLAGADEQYF. In DNA form, the CDR3 reads TGTGCCAGCAGTCAAGGGGGTCTAGCGGGAGCCGACGAGCAGTACTTC.

V and J are TRBV6-5 and TRBJ1-2; D is perhaps TRBD1 (5 bases). Germline CDR1 and CDR2: MNHEY and SVGAGI. V lost 6 bases to trimming and J lost 7 bases, with 21 bases between them. The CDR3 is 15 amino acids. CDR3 region: CASSEIAGTGSGYTF. The CDR3 DNA is TGTGCCAGCAGCGAGATCGCCGGGACTGGGTCTGGCTACACCTTC.

Regarding this clone: Germline is not matched at one junction end, which may reflect a read error. This chain joins TRBV7-7 and TRBJ2-1, with D perhaps assigned TRBD1 or TRBD2 (5 bases each). The CDR3 covers 14 residues. Germline CDR1 is SSHAT and CDR2 is FNYEAQ (reference sequence). The CDR3 spells CASSLGQGPNEQFF. CDR3 nucleotides: TGTGCTAGCAGCTTAGGTCAGGGACCGAATGAGCAGTTCTTC.

The V call is TRBV10-2, the J call TRBJ1-2, with TRBD1 as a possible D gene (6 bases). Trimming pared 0 bases from V and 8 bases from J, leaving 10 bases between. The V gene's germline CDR1 is WSHSY and CDR2 SAAADI. The CDR3 sequence is 13 residues long. DNA for the CDR3: TGCGCCAGCAGTGAGTCTCCGCAGGGGGGCTACACCTTC. Its translation is CASSESPQGGYTF.

The rearrangement links TRBV15 to TRBJ2-1, with D maybe TRBD1 (6 bases). With 0 bases removed from V and 7 bases from J, the gap between germline ends came to 16 bases. Germline values: CDR1 LNHNV, CDR2 YYDKDF (reference sequence). This CDR3 spans 16 amino acids. CDR3 DNA: TGTGCCACCAGCAGAGATAATCTACAGGGTCGTAATGAGCAGTTCTTC. Encoded protein: CATSRDNLQGRNEQFF.

This clone was counted once. The CDR3 loop reads CAWSSGTSENIQYF. Written as DNA, the CDR3 is TGTGCCTGGAGTTCCGGGACTAGCGAAAACATTCAGTACTTC. This chain uses TRBV30 with TRBJ2-4; TRBD2 matches at 10 bases. Per the germline V gene, CDR1 is GTSNPN and CDR2 is SVGIG (reference sequence). This CDR3 comprises 14 residues. The trim removed 2 bases at V and 5 bases at J, leaving 3 bases unmatched.

This chain uses TRBV7-2 with TRBJ2-2; D may be TRBD1 or TRBD2 (5 bases each). CDR1 and CDR2 (germline): SGHTA, FQGNSA. Trimming removed 2 bases from V and 3 bases from J, with 10 bases in between. CDR3 length: 15 amino acids. DNA for the CDR3: TGTGCCAGCAGCTTATCCCGGGGCCACACCGGGGAGCTGTTTTTT. This codes for CASSLSRGHTGELFF.

The chain combines TRBV19 with TRBJ2-1; 14 bases are shared with TRBD2. V shed 3 bases, J shed 8 bases, and the junction held 6 bases outside the gene matches. This CDR3 is built from 16 residues. The V gene's germline CDR1 is LNHDA and CDR2 SQIVND (reference sequence). Here the CDR3 DNA reads TGTGCCAGTAGTATGGAGGGACTAGCGGGAGTCGATGAGCAGTTCTTC. This sequence encodes CASSMEGLAGVDEQFF.

CDR3 bases: TGTGCCAGCAGCTTAGCCGCTTCCACAGATACGCAGTATTTT. Its translation is CASSLAASTDTQYF. The rearrangement joins TRBV11-2 to TRBJ2-3; no definite D call. The CDR3 loop spans 14 amino acids. V was cut by 1 base and J by 2 bases, with 7 bases left in between. From germline, CDR1 is SGHAT and CDR2 FQNNGV.

The CDR3 loop reads CASTWGTGVYNEQFF. The CDR3 DNA reads as TGTGCCAGCACCTGGGGGACAGGGGTTTACAATGAGCAGTTCTTC. The gene calls are TRBV11-2 and TRBJ2-1, with 10 positions matching TRBD1. CDR1 is SGHAT and CDR2 is FQNNGV in the germline V gene. V trimming: 7 bases; J trimming: 4 bases; junction bases outside the gene matches: 7. The CDR3 covers 15 residues.

This chain links TRBV29-1 with TRBJ1-1; D is undetermined. Germline lookup yields CDR1 SQVTM and CDR2 ANQGSEA. This CDR3 is built from 12 residues. Trimming stripped 7 bases from V and 4 bases from J, with 13 bases between. The CDR3 sequence is CSAQEGSTEAFF. CDR3 DNA: TGCAGCGCCCAGGAGGGCTCCACTGAAGCTTTCTTT. Full variable domain (outside the CDR3, taken from reference TRBV29-1 and TRBJ1-1): SAVISQKPSRDICQRGTSLTIQCQVDSQVTMMFWYRQQPGQSLTLIATANQGSEATYESGFVIDKFPISRPNLTFSTLTVSNMSPEDSSIYLCSAQEGSTEAFFGQGTRLTVV.

This sequence joins TRBV30 and TRBJ1-1; weak D call: TRBD1 (5 bases). Germline CDR1 GTSNPN, CDR2 SVGIG (reference sequence). Deletions cut 4 bases from V and 5 bases from J, with 23 bases between. This CDR3 is 16 amino acids long. CDR3 bases: TGTGCCTGGAATAGGGACGGTCCCGTCCAGAAGACTGAAGCTTTCTTT. This sequence encodes CAWNRDGPVQKTEAFF.